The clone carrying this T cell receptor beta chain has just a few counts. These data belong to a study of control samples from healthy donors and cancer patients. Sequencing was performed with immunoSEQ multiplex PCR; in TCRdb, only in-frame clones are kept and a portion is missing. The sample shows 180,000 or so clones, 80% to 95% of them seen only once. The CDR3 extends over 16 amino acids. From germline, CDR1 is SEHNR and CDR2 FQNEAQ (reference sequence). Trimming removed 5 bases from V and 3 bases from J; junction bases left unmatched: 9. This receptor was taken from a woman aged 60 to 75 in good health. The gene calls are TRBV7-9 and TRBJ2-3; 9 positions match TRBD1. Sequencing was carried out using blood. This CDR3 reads CASSPRGTGKTDTQYF. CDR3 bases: TGTGCCAGCAGCCCCCGGGGGACAGGGAAGACAGATACGCAGTATTTT.